The present T cell receptor (beta chain) was sequenced within a study of blood T cells in healthy people across ages. Study context: Per two T cells, about one barcoded beta molecule was captured through template switching. Findings of the study overall: Changes seen in expanded clonotypes were possibly confounded by donor CMV status left unknown.

PCR was performed a second time for roughly 7 to 11 cycles using a sample-barcoded 5' primer and a J-beta primer mix. The template-switch adaptor was a 5' adaptor with 12 random nucleotides. It tagged each cDNA molecule. TCRdb re-called the 5' RACE reads with MiXCR, one entry per CDR3 protein. The table shows approximately 1,100,000 distinct CDR3 sequences, with 35% to 50% occurring only once. In regard to this clonotype: Its antigen is still unknown.

Germline CDR1 is SNHLY and CDR2 is FYNNEI. The V segment lost 1 base and the J segment 5 bases; nucleotides outside the gene matches: 7. The CDR3 extends over 15 amino acids. The rearrangement links TRBV2 to TRBJ1-1, with TRBD1 identical over 7 bases. The receptor comes from a woman in her sixties in good health. Sequenced material: blood. The chain's CDR3 is CASSEGGWGQTEAFF. In nucleotides, the CDR3 is TGTGCCAGCAGTGAAGGGGGTTGGGGACAGACTGAAGCTTTCTTT.